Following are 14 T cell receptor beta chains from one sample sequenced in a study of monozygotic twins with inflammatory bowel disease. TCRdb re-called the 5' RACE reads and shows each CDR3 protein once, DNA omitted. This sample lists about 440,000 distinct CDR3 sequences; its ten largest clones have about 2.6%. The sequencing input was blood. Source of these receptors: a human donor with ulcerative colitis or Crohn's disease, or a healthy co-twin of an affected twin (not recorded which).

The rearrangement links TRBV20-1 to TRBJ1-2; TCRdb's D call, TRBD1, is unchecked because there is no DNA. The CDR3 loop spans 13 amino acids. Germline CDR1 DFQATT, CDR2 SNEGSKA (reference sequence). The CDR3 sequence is CSARESGVYGYTF.

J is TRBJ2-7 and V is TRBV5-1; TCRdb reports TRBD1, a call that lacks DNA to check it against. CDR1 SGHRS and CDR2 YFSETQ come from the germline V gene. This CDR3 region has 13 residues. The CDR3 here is CASSLRQGSEQYF.

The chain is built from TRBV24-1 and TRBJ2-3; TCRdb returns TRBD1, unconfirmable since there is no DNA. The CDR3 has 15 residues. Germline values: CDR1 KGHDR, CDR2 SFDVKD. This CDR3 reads CATSDRQGPTDTQYF.

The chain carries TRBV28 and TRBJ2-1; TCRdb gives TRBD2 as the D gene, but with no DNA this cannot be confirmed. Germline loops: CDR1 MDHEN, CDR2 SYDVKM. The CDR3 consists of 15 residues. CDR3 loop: CASTSVGRDVNEQFF.

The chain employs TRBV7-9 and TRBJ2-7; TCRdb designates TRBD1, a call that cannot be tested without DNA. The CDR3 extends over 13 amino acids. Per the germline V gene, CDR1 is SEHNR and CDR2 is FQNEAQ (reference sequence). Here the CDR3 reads CASSTGWTYEQYF. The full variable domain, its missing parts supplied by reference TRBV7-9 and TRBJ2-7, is DTGVSQNPRHKITKRGQNVTFRCDPISEHNRLYWYRQTLGQGPEFLTYFQNEAQLEKSRLLSDRFSAERPKGSFSTLEIQRTEQGDSAMYLCASSTGWTYEQYFGPGTRLTVT.

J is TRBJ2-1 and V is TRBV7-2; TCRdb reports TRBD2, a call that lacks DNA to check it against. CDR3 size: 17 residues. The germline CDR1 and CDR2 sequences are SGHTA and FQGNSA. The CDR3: CASSRGLAGLSYNEQFF.

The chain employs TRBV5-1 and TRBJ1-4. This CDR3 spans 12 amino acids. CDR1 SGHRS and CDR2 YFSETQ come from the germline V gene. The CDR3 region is CASSLDREKLFF.

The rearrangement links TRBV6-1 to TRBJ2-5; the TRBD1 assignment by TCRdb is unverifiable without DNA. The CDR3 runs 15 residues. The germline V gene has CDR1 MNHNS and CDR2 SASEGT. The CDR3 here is CASRPLSGVVETQYF.

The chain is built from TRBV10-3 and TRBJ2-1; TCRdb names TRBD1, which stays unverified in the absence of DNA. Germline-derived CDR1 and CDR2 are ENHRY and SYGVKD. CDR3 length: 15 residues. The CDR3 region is CAISEGGTGYNEQFF.

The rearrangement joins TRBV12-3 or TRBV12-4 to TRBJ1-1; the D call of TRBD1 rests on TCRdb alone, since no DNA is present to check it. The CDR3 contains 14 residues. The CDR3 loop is CASSFRGMNTEAFF.

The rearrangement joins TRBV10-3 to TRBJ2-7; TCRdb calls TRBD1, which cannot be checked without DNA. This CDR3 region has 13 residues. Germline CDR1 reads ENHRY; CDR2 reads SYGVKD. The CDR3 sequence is CAISGTGDDEQYF.

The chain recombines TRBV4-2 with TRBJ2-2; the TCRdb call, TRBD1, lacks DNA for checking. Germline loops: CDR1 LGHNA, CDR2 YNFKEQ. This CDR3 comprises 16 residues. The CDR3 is CASSHPPQGFTGELFF.

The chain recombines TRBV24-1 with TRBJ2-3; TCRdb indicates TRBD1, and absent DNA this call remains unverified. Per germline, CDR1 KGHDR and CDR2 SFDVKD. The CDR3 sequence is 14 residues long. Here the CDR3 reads CATSDSGRTDTQYF.

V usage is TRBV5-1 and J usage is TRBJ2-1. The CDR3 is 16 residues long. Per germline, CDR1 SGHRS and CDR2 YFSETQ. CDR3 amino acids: CASSLGSGGPYNEQFF.